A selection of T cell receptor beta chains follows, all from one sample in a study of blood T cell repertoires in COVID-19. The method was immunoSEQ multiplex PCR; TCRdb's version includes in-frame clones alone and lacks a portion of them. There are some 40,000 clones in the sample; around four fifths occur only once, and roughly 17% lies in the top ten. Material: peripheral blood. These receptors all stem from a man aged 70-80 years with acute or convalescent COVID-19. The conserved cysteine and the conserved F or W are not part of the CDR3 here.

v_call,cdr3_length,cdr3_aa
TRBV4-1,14,ASSTHLRGSDTEAF
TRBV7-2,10,ASSFGVAEAF
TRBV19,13,ASRRTSGDSYEQY
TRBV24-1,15,ATSDWGKTGVGNEQF
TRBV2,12,ASSLSGESYEQY
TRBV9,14,ASSARASGGAYEQF
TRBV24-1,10,AAGGDRNEQF
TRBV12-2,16,ASRSRERGGSFLDTQY
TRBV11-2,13,ASSPVSGRAGEQF
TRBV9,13,ASSVGHGGGETQY
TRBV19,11,ASSPGLSTEAF
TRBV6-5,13,ASTERVSDGNTIY
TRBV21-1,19,ASSPFSPGKLAGGYTDTQY
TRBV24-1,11,ATNSVPDYGYT
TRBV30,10,AWGTASYEQY
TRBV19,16,ASSISPNGGAGNQPQH
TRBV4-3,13,ASSQERSQIYGYT
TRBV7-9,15,ASSSVQGANYNSPLH
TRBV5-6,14,ASSAPGSLAKNIQY
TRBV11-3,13,ASSPSKGLGTEAF
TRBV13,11,ASSLDGHYEQY
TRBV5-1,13,ASSPGTVSNQPQH
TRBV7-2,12,ASSRDREADTQY
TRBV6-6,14,ASSYTDRGLGETQY
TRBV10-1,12,ASSEDTGTYEQY
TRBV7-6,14,ASSSGGRDTYYEQY
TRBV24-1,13,ATSDRRQGINEQF
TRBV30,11,AWSVLRGQPQH
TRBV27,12,ASKVGGRNQPQH
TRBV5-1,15,ASSLLSSGTGIYGYT
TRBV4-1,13,ASSQPGTGSEKLF
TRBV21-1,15,ASSKKAPRQANEKLF
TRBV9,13,ASSQRDSYTGELF
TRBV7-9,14,ASSLTSGGYSYEQY
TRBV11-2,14,ASSKKRTSGDYEQY
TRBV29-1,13,SVERASGGRHEQF
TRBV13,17,ASSLTIRDRTSGANVLT
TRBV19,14,ASSPTWDSRMNGYT
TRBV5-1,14,ASRQSGGTPYNEQF
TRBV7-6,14,ASSSYSSGSYNEQF
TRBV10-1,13,ASSTGQGSNNEQF
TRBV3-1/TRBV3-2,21,ASSLTGKFPGLAGGRNYNEQF
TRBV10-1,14,ASSDSWTSGQETQY
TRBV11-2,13,ASSLATGRAYEQY
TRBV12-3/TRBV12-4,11,ASRETPSYGYT
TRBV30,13,AWSEDRGFNQPQH
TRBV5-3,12,ARRQGTVLYEQY
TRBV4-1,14,ASSRSTSGVKETQY
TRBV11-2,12,ASSLAGSYNEQF
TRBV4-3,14,ASSQETRRGGNEQF
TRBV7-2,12,ASSSQDRGNEQF
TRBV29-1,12,SVDEQGPNRGYT
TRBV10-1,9,ASSGRETQY
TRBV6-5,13,ASSPSLGLQETQY